This T cell receptor (beta chain) was retrieved from a study of CD8 T cells in ankylosing spondylitis. The authors made TCR beta libraries by quantitative 5'-RACE with molecular barcodes. TCRdb recomputed calls from the 5' RACE reads with MiXCR, one row per CDR3 protein. The top ten clones hold around 3% of a sample with under 150,000 distinct CDR3 sequences, about an eighth of them seen once. Findings of the study overall: The study identified a TCR beta motif of several highly homologous variants that appeared characteristic of ankylosing spondylitis blood.

CDR1 and CDR2 from the germline V gene are SGHRS and YFSETQ. The trim removed 4 bases at V and 3 bases at J, leaving 2 bases unmatched. The CDR3 extends over 14 amino acids. To note about this clonotype: The antigen remains unidentified.

The clonotype comes from a female donor with ankylosing spondylitis or in good health (not recorded which). V is TRBV5-1 and J is TRBJ2-1; 9 nucleotides match TRBD2. Specimen: blood, either unsorted or a sorted T cell fraction (not recorded which). The CDR3: CASSMTSGYNEQFF. The CDR3 DNA is TGCGCCAGCAGCATGACTAGCGGCTACAATGAGCAGTTCTTC.